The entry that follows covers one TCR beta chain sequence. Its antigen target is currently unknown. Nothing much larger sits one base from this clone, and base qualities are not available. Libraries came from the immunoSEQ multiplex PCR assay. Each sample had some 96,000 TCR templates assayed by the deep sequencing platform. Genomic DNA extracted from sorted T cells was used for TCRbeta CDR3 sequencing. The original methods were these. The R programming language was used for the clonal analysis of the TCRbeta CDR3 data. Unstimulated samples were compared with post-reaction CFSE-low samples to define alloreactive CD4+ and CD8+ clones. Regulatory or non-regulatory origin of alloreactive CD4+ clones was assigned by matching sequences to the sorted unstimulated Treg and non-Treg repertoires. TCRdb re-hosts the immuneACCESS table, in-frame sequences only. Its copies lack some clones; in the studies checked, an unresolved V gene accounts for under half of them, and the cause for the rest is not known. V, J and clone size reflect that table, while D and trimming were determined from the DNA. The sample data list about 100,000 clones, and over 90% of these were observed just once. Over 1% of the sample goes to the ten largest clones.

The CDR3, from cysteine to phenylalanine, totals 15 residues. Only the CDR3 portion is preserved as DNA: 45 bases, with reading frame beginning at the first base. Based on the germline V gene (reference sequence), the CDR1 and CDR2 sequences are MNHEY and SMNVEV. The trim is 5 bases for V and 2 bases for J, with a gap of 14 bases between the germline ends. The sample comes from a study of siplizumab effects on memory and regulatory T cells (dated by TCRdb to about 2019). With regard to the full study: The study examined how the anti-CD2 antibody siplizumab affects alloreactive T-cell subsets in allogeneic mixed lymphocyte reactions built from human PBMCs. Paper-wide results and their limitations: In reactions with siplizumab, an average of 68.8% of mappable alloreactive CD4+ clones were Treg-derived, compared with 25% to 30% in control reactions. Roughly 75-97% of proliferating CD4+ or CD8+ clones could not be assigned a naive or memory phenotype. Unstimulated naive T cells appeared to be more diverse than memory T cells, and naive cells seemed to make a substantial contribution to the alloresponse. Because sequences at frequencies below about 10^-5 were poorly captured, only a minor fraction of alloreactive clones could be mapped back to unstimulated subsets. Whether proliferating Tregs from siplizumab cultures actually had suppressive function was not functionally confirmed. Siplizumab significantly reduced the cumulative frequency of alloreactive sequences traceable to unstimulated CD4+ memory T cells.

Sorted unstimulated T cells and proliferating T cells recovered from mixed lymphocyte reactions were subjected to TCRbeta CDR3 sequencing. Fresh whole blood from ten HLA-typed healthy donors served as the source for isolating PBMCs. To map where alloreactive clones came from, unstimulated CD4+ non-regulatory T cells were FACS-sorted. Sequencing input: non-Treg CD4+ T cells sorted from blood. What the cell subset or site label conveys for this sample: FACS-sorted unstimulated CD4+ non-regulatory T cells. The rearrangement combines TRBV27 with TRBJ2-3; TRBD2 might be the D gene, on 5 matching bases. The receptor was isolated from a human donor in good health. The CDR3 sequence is CASSGRTADTDTQYF. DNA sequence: TGTGCCAGCAGTGGACGGACTGCCGACACAGATACGCAGTATTTT.